The present entry profiles one T cell receptor beta chain with its context. As yet, its antigen is unknown. Different DNA sequences within this sample yield the same CDR3. The junction had 14 bases not matched to a gene; V was cut back by 7 bases and J by 4 bases. Germline V gene lookup returns CDR1 MDHEN and CDR2 SYDVKM. The length of the CDR3 is 16 residues. TCRdb's table, derived via immunoSEQ multiplex PCR, lists solely in-frame clones and lacks some. In the table there are tens of thousands of clones, approximately 94% of which are singletons. This sample stems from a study of graft-versus-host responses after intestinal transplantation. In the study overall: Induction using anti-thymocyte globulin, followed by tacrolimus and steroids for roughly 3 years, was given to all recipients. Broader study findings: Recipient marrow harbored GvH clones, some of which surfaced first in ileum or blood.

This chain connects TRBV28 to TRBJ2-3, with TRBD2 matching over 7 bases. The source is a human patient who received an intestinal transplant, so some T cells may come from the graft donor. Sample: PBMCs, taken 156 days after intestinal transplant. This chain's CDR3 is CASTEAGGGPSDTQYF. The CDR3 region has the DNA TGTGCCAGCACCGAGGCCGGGGGAGGGCCATCAGATACGCAGTATTTT.